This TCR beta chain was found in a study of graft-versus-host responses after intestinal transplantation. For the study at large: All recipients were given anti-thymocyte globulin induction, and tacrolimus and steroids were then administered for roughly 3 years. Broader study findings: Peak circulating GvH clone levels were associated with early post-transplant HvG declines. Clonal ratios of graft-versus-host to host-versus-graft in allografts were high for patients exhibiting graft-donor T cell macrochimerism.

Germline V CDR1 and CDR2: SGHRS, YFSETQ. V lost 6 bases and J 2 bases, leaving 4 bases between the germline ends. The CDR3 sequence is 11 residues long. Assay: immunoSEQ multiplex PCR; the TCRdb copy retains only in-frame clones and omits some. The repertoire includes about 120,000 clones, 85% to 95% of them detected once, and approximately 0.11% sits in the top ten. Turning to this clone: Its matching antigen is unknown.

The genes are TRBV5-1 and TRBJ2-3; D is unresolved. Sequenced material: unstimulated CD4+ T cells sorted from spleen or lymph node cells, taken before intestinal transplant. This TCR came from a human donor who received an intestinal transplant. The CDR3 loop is CASTITDTQYF. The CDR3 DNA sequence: TGCGCCAGCACCATCACAGATACGCAGTATTTT. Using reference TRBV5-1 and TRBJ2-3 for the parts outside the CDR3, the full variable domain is KAGVTQTPRYLIKTRGQQVTLSCSPISGHRSVSWYQQTPGQGLQFLFEYFSETQRNKGNFPGRFSGRQFSNSRSEMNVSTLELGDSALYLCASTITDTQYFGPGTRLTVL.